Sequencing of this T cell receptor (beta chain) was carried out in a study of control samples from healthy donors and cancer patients. Germline trimming cut 4 bases from V and 5 bases from J; bases unmatched to any gene: 5. This CDR3 spans 14 amino acids. The germline CDR1 and CDR2 sequences are SGHAT and FQNNGV. Assay: immunoSEQ multiplex PCR; the TCRdb copy retains only in-frame clones and omits some. The profile covers around 100,000 clones, with just over 85% appearing a single time and roughly 15% taken by the ten largest. The rearrangement joins TRBV11-2 to TRBJ2-7; 10 positions agree with TRBD1. The source of this sequence is a man aged 30 to 45 in good health. Source material: blood. CDR3 sequence (DNA): TGTGCCAGCAGCTCCGGACAGGGGGGCCACGAGCAGTACTTC. Encoded protein: CASSSGQGGHEQYF.